This T cell receptor beta chain was sequenced for a study of blood T cell repertoires in COVID-19. TCRdb's table, derived via immunoSEQ multiplex PCR, lists solely in-frame clones and lacks some. The sample has about 210,000 clones, roughly 86% seen once. Germline CDR1 reads MNHNS; CDR2 reads SASEGT. The V end lost 3 bases, the J end lost 6 bases, and 12 bases lay between the germline ends. CDR3 length: 14 residues. Sequencing was done on a sample of peripheral blood. This sequence originates from a man aged 55 to 69 with acute or convalescent COVID-19. The genes are TRBV6-1 and TRBJ1-5; D might be TRBD1 (5 bases). The CDR3 sequence: CASSENRGGQPQHF. CDR3 DNA: TGTGCCAGCAGTGAGAATAGGGGTGGTCAGCCCCAGCATTTT.